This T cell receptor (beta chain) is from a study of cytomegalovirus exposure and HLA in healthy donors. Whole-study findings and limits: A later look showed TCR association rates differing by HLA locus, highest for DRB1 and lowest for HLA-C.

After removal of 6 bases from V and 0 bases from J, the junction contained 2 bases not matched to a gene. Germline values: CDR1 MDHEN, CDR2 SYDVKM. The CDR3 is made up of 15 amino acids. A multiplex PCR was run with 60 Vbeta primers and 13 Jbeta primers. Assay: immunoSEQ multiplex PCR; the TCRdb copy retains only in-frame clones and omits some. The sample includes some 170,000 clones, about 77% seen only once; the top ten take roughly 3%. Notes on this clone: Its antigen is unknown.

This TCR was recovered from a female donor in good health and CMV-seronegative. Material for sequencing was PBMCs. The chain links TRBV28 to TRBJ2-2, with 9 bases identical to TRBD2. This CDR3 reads CASSRTSANTGELFF. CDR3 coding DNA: TGTGCCAGCAGCCGGACTAGCGCGAACACCGGGGAGCTGTTTTTT.